This entry concerns a single T cell receptor (beta chain). What it recognizes is unknown. PCR was performed using 60 Vbeta and 13 Jbeta primers. Produced via immunoSEQ multiplex PCR; TCRdb's table is partial and in-frame only. The listing contains 120,000 to 150,000 clones. The ends lost 5 bases at V and 4 bases at J; junction bases unmatched: 5. The CDR3 covers 15 residues. Germline CDR1 is MNHEY and CDR2 is SVGAGI. The source of the sample is a study of cytomegalovirus exposure and HLA in healthy donors. Study-level findings and limits: Serostatus for CMV was the only available immune exposure information. The study labeled more than 150 TCR beta chains cytomegalovirus-associated. Segments of the TCR beta V type were, in most cases, productive about 87% or about 30% of the time in an earlier analysis.

The sequence was obtained from a woman under 30 in good health and CMV-seronegative. Sequenced material: PBMCs. This chain uses TRBV6-5 with TRBJ1-1, with 12 positions matching TRBD1. The CDR3 DNA sequence: TGTGCCAGCAGTGGCCGGGACAGGGGGCCCACTGAAGCTTTCTTT. The encoded protein is CASSGRDRGPTEAFF.